The 27 T cell receptor beta chains in this list originate from one sample, sequenced in a study of blood T cell repertoires in COVID-19. Clones were sequenced by immunoSEQ multiplex PCR, and TCRdb holds only the in-frame ones, with some missing. The profile shows some 220,000 clones, 80% to 85% of them singletons. What was sequenced was peripheral blood. These receptors all stem from a woman aged 70 to 79 with COVID-19, enrolled during active disease.

A remark on this clone: Other nucleotide sequences in the sample specify the same CDR3. The rearrangement uses TRBV19 and TRBJ2-2; the match to TRBD1 covers 7 bases. The CDR3 is made up of 14 amino acids. Germline-derived CDR1 and CDR2 are LNHDA and SQIVND (reference sequence). V shed 6 bases and J 5 bases; nucleotides not matched to a gene: 6. CDR3 in amino acids: CASSRDRRTGELFF. CDR3 in DNA: TGTGCCAGTAGCAGGGACAGACGGACCGGGGAGCTGTTTTTT.

The chain links TRBV2 to TRBJ1-2; D uncertain. The CDR3 runs 13 residues. Between the trimmed V and J ends, which lost 1 base and 5 bases, there was a span of 8 bases. CDR1 SNHLY and CDR2 FYNNEI come from the germline V gene. The CDR3 here is CASSEGQRYGYTF. DNA for the CDR3: TGTGCCAGCAGTGAAGGGCAGCGTTATGGCTACACCTTC.

The chain links TRBV6-5 to TRBJ2-5, with D possibly being TRBD1 (5 bases). In germline, CDR1 is MNHEY, CDR2 SVGAGI. This CDR3 contains 13 residues. With 7 bases removed from V and 3 bases from J, the gap between germline ends came to 12 bases. CDR3 DNA: TGTGCCAGCACCCAGGGCCTAAAAGAGACCCAGTACTTC. Protein: CASTQGLKETQYF.

The chain couples TRBV5-1 to TRBJ1-1, with D unresolved. Germline values: CDR1 SGHRS, CDR2 YFSETQ. V lost 0 bases, J lost 0 bases, and 9 bases lay in between. The CDR3 totals 15 residues. CDR3 coding DNA: TGCGCCAGCAGCTTGGTCTCAGGCTTGAACACTGAAGCTTTCTTT. Protein product: CASSLVSGLNTEAFF.

The chain couples TRBV7-2 to TRBJ2-3, with D possibly being TRBD2 (6 bases). The germline V gene encodes CDR1 SGHTA and CDR2 FQGNSA. CDR3 size: 15 residues. With 3 bases removed from V and 3 bases from J, the gap between germline ends came to 13 bases. The CDR3 loop is CASSLGGISTDTQYF. The CDR3 DNA reads as TGTGCCAGCAGCTTGGGCGGGATTAGTACAGATACGCAGTATTTT.

The V call is TRBV5-8, the J call TRBJ2-5; D may be TRBD1 (6 bases). V was pared by 2 bases and J by 1 base, with 6 bases between. Germline V CDR1 and CDR2: SGHTS, YDEGEE. The CDR3 spans 13 residues. CDR3: CASSFRGQETQYF. The CDR3 nucleotides read TGTGCCAGCAGCTTCAGGGGCCAAGAGACCCAGTACTTC.

J is TRBJ2-7 and V is TRBV5-1, with D possibly being TRBD1 (7 bases). CDR1 and CDR2 from the germline V gene are SGHRS and YFSETQ. CDR3 size: 15 residues. V lost 4 bases and J 3 bases, leaving 17 bases between the germline ends. The CDR3 spells CASSPGGTASYEQYF. The DNA for the CDR3 is TGCGCCAGCAGCCCCGGCGGGACAGCTAGCTACGAGCAGTACTTC.

The CDR3 DNA reads TGTGCCTGGAGTAAAGCGGAACTGAACACCGGGGAGCTGTTTTTT. Its protein is CAWSKAELNTGELFF. The chain carries TRBV30 and TRBJ2-2; the D gene is possibly TRBD2 (5 bases). The CDR3 spans 15 residues. The V gene lost 2 bases and the J gene lost 1 base, with 11 bases spanning the gap. Germline V gene lookup returns CDR1 GTSNPN and CDR2 SVGIG (reference sequence).

At least ten counts were recorded for this clone. This rearrangement joins TRBV3-1 (or the pseudogene TRBV3-2) to TRBJ1-5; D is possibly TRBD1 (5 bases). Germline CDR1 reads LGHDT; CDR2 reads YNNKEL (reference sequence). V lost 5 bases to trimming and J lost 4 bases, with 9 bases between them. The CDR3 sequence is 13 residues long. The CDR3 DNA follows: TGTGCCAGCAGCTGGCAGGGTAATCAGCCCCAGCATTTT. Amino acids: CASSWQGNQPQHF.

This chain uses TRBV4-3 with TRBJ2-2; 9 bases line up with TRBD2. Germline V gene lookup returns CDR1 LGHNA and CDR2 YSLEER. The CDR3 is 20 amino acids. J gave up 4 bases and V 2 bases, and 17 bases lay outside the gene matches. The CDR3, as DNA: TGCGCCAGCAGCCAAAGATTCGGGGGGTCTAGCGGGATGTTCACCGGGGAGCTGTTTTTT. It specifies CASSQRFGGSSGMFTGELFF.

The chain recombines TRBV7-2 with TRBJ1-3; D might be TRBD1 (6 bases). The CDR3 is 16 amino acids. V gave up 5 bases and J gave up 1 base, with 15 bases separating them. The germline CDR1 and CDR2 sequences are SGHTA and FQGNSA. This CDR3 is CASSPRPQGSGNTIYF. The CDR3 coding sequence is TGTGCCAGCAGCCCACGCCCACAGGGTTCTGGAAACACCATATATTTT.

CDR3 sequence (DNA): TGTGCCAGCAGCTTAGTCGGTCGAGTAGCGGGAGGCAATGAGCAGTTCTTC. Its translation: CASSLVGRVAGGNEQFF. The chain joins TRBV7-9 to TRBJ2-1; 10 bases map to TRBD2. Germline CDR1 SEHNR, CDR2 FQNEAQ (reference sequence). J lost 6 bases, V lost 1 base, and 9 bases had no gene match. The CDR3 length is 17 residues.

The chain recombines TRBV7-6 with TRBJ2-3; no reliable D call. This CDR3 has 13 amino acids. V lost 1 base and J 5 bases, leaving 7 bases between the germline ends. Germline V gives CDR1 SGHVS, CDR2 FNYEAQ. This CDR3 reads CASSLELGDTQYF. In DNA, the CDR3 is TGTGCCAGCAGCTTAGAGCTCGGAGATACGCAGTATTTT.

The chain links TRBV15 to TRBJ2-1; a possible D gene is TRBD1 (6 bases). V was trimmed by 1 base and J by 2 bases, leaving 12 bases between them. The germline CDR1 and CDR2 sequences are LNHNV and YYDKDF (reference sequence). CDR3 length equals 16 residues. The CDR3 DNA is TGTGCCACCAGCAGAGCTCCCGGGACAACCTACAATGAGCAGTTCTTC. This sequence encodes CATSRAPGTTYNEQFF.

This rearrangement joins TRBV30 to TRBJ2-7; TRBD1 agrees at 10 bases. This CDR3 has 15 amino acids. After removal of 3 bases from V and 5 bases from J, the junction contained 10 bases not matched to a gene. In germline, CDR1 is GTSNPN, CDR2 SVGIG (reference sequence). The CDR3 here is CAWRRGTGDPHEQYF. In nucleotides, the CDR3 is TGTGCCTGGAGGAGAGGGACAGGGGACCCCCACGAGCAGTACTTC. The whole variable domain, filled in from reference TRBV30 and TRBJ2-7, reads SQTIHQWPATLVQPVGSPLSLECTVEGTSNPNLYWYRQAAGRGLQLLFYSVGIGQISSEVPQNLSASRPQDRQFILSSKKLLLSDSGFYLCAWRRGTGDPHEQYFGPGTRLTVT.

V gene TRBV6-1 combines with J gene TRBJ1-2, with TRBD1 as a possible D gene (5 bases). Germline lookup yields CDR1 MNHNS and CDR2 SASEGT. The CDR3 covers 14 residues. V lost 3 bases and J lost 4, with 12 bases in between. The CDR3 here is CASSEDTPPYGYTF. The DNA of the CDR3 is TGTGCCAGCAGTGAGGACACCCCTCCCTATGGCTACACCTTC.

This chain uses TRBV4-3 with TRBJ1-2, with 10 bases identical to TRBD1. This CDR3 has 17 amino acids. Germline V lookup: CDR1 LGHNA, CDR2 YSLEER. The V gene end was trimmed by 1 base and the J gene end by 4 bases; junction bases not matched to a gene: 9. Here the CDR3 DNA reads TGCGCCAGCAGCCAAGTCCCCGGGACAGGGGTCAGCTATGGCTACACCTTC. The encoded protein is CASSQVPGTGVSYGYTF.

This chain uses TRBV7-2 with TRBJ1-2; 7 positions match TRBD1. The CDR3 contains 13 residues. Germline CDR1 is SGHTA and CDR2 is FQGNSA. The ends lost 6 bases at V and 4 bases at J; junction bases unmatched: 5. CDR3 coding DNA: TGTGCCAGCAGTTCGGACAGGAGCTATGGCTACACCTTC. This sequence encodes CASSSDRSYGYTF.

The chain has TRBV28 and TRBJ1-1; a weak D match, TRBD1 (5 bases). Trimming removed 3 bases from V and 0 bases from J, with 23 bases in between. The CDR3 totals 19 residues. CDR1 is MDHEN and CDR2 is SYDVKM in the germline V gene. The CDR3 nucleotides read TGTGCCAGCAGTTTTGGCCCGCGGGGTAGTGGGGGTTTGAACACTGAAGCTTTCTTT. This translates into CASSFGPRGSGGLNTEAFF.

The J gene is TRBJ1-1, the V gene TRBV10-3; D call uncertain. With 10 bases removed from V and 0 bases from J, the gap between germline ends came to 12 bases. Germline values: CDR1 ENHRY, CDR2 SYGVKD. CDR3 size: 13 residues. In DNA form, the CDR3 reads TGTGCCACCTTGCTCAGTCTGAACACTGAAGCTTTCTTT. Amino acid sequence: CATLLSLNTEAFF.

This rearrangement joins TRBV19 to TRBJ1-2; 7 bases are a match to TRBD1. The CDR3 length is 17 residues. Unmatched junction bases numbered 13, after V lost 2 bases and J lost 4 bases. Germline V gene sequence: CDR1 LNHDA, CDR2 SQIVND (reference sequence). CDR3 sequence (DNA): TGTGCCAGTAGTATAATGGTCTTGGACAGGCCCGTCTATGGCTACACCTTC. Its protein is CASSIMVLDRPVYGYTF.

The V and J genes are TRBV18 and TRBJ1-5; TRBD1 might be the D (5 bases). CDR1 and CDR2 (germline): KGHSH, LQKENI. V was pared by 3 bases and J by 0 bases, with 18 bases between. The CDR3 has 18 amino acids. CDR3 nucleotide sequence: TGTGCCAGCTCACCTAACCCTGGGACTTCTACTAGCAATCAGCCCCAGCATTTT. It is translated as CASSPNPGTSTSNQPQHF.

V usage is TRBV2 and J usage is TRBJ1-5; no clear D gene. Germline CDR1 reads SNHLY; CDR2 reads FYNNEI. This CDR3 is built from 15 residues. V was shortened by 3 bases and J by 3 bases, with 12 bases between the two germline ends. This chain's CDR3 is CASSDSGSFNQPQHF. Here the CDR3 DNA reads TGTGCCAGCAGTGATTCCGGTTCTTTCAATCAGCCCCAGCATTTT.

The chain links TRBV28 to TRBJ2-2; D might be TRBD2 (5 bases). The V end lost 6 bases, the J end lost 0 bases, and 8 bases lay between the germline ends. The CDR3 contains 14 residues. CDR1 and CDR2 (germline): MDHEN, SYDVKM. CDR3 nucleotides: TGTGCCAGCAGGGGAGTACCGAACACCGGGGAGCTGTTTTTT. It specifies CASRGVPNTGELFF.

V usage is TRBV7-3 and J usage is TRBJ2-1; TRBD2 agrees at 8 bases. In germline, CDR1 is SGHTA, CDR2 FQGTGA. Trimming took 8 bases from V and 7 from J; bases not matched to a gene: 7. The CDR3 contains 13 residues. The CDR3 DNA follows: TGTGCCAGCGCCGGGACTAGGGCTAATGAGCAGTTCTTC. It codes for CASAGTRANEQFF. The variable domain in full, with the rest retrieved from reference TRBV7-3 and TRBJ2-1, is GAGVSQTPSNKVTEKGKYVELRCDPISGHTALYWYRQSLGQGPEFLIYFQGTGAADDSGLPNDRFFAVRPEGSVSTLKIQRTERGDSAVYLCASAGTRANEQFFGPGTRLTVL.

This chain connects TRBV11-3 to TRBJ2-1, with 8 bases that match TRBD1. CDR3 length equals 12 residues. Trimming removed 5 bases from V and 9 bases from J; junction bases left unmatched: 3. Per the germline V gene, CDR1 is SGHNT and CDR2 is YENEEA. The CDR3 loop is CASSKQGAEQFF. The CDR3 nucleotides read TGTGCCAGCAGCAAGCAGGGGGCTGAGCAGTTCTTC.

The CDR3 protein is CASNEEIGVYAGANVLTF. DNA of the CDR3: TGTGCCAGTAATGAAGAGATAGGGGTGTACGCTGGGGCCAACGTCCTGACTTTC. The rearrangement uses TRBV19 and TRBJ2-6, with a tentative D call TRBD1 (5 bases). The germline V gene has CDR1 LNHDA and CDR2 SQIVND (reference sequence). V lost 7 bases and J 2 bases, leaving 21 bases between the germline ends. This CDR3 spans 18 amino acids.